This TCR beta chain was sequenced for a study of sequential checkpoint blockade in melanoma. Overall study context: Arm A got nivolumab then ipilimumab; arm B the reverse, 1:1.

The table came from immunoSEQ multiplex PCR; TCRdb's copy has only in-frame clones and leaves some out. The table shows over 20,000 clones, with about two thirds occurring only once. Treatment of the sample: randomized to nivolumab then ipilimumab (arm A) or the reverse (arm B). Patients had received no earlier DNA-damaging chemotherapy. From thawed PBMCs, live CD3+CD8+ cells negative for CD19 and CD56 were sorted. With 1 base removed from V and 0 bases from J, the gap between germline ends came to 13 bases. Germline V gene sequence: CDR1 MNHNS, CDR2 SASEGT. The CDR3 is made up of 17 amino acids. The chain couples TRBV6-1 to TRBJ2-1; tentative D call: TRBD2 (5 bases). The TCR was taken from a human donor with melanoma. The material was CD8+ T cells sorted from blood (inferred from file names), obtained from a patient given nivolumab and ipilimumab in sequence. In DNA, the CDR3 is TGTGCCAGCAGTGAAGTTGTAAGCGGACTCTCCTACAATGAGCAGTTCTTC. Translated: CASSEVVSGLSYNEQFF.